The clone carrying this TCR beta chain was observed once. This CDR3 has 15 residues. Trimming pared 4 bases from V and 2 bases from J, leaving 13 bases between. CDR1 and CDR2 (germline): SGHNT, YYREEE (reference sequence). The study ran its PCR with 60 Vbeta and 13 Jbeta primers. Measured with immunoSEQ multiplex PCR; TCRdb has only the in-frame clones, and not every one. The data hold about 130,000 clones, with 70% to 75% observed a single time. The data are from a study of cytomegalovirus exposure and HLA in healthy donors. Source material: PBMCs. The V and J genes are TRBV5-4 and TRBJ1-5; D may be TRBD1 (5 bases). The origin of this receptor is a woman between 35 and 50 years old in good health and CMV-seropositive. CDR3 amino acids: CASSTAGERNQPQHF. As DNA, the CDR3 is TGTGCCAGCAGCACGGCGGGGGAACGCAATCAGCCCCAGCATTTT.